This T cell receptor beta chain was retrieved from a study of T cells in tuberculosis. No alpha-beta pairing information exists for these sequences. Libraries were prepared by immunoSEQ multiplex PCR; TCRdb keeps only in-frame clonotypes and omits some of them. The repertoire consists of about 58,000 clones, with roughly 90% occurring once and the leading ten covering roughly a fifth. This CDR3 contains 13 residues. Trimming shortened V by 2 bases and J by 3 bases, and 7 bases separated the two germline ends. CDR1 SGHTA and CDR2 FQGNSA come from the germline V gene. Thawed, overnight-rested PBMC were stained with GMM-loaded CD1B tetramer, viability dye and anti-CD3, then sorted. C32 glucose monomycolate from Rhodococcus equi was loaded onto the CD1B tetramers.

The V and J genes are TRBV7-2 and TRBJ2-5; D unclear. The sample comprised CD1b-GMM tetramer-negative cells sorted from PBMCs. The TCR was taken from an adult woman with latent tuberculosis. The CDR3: CASSLNQKETQYF. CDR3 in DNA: TGTGCCAGCAGCTTAAATCAGAAAGAGACCCAGTACTTC.